These 21 T cell receptor beta chains came from one sample sequenced in a study of cytomegalovirus exposure and HLA in healthy donors. TCRdb's copy holds only in-frame clones and misses some; the assay was immunoSEQ multiplex PCR. The table has some 54,000 clones, about nine tenths seen once. The specimen sequenced was PBMCs. These receptors came from a man between 18 and 29 years old in good health and CMV-seronegative.

This chain connects TRBV2 to TRBJ2-7; TRBD1 agrees at 9 bases. V dropped 9 bases and J dropped 1; count of bases not matched to a gene: 13. CDR1 is SNHLY, CDR2 FYNNEI, per germline. The CDR3 covers 16 residues. The CDR3 sequence: CASMGQGNTNSYEQYF. The CDR3 bases are TGTGCCAGTATGGGACAGGGTAACACTAATTCCTACGAGCAGTACTTC.

This chain connects TRBV5-4 to TRBJ2-1; a weak D match, TRBD2 (6 bases). V lost 0 bases to trimming and J lost 0 bases, with 10 bases between them. CDR3 length: 16 amino acids. Germline loops: CDR1 SGHNT, CDR2 YYREEE (reference sequence). The CDR3 reads CASSLAGGSSYNEQFF. In DNA form, the CDR3 reads TGTGCCAGCAGCTTGGCTGGGGGGAGCTCCTACAATGAGCAGTTCTTC. Full variable domain (remainder filled in from reference TRBV5-4 and TRBJ2-1): ETGVTQSPTHLIKTRGQQVTLRCSSQSGHNTVSWYQQALGQGPQFIFQYYREEENGRGNFPPRFSGLQFPNYSSELNVNALELDDSALYLCASSLAGGSSYNEQFFGPGTRLTVL.

The chain carries TRBV19 and TRBJ2-3; D remains unclear. V was shortened by 4 bases and J by 2 bases, with 7 bases between the two germline ends. CDR1 is LNHDA, CDR2 SQIVND, per germline (reference sequence). The CDR3 runs 13 residues. CDR3 nucleotide sequence: TGTGCCAGTAGTACCTCTTTCACAGATACGCAGTATTTT. Its protein product is CASSTSFTDTQYF.

This clone was observed a handful of times. The chain couples TRBV9 to TRBJ1-2; 9 bases align to TRBD1. The junction had 11 bases not matched to a gene; V was cut back by 3 bases and J by 2 bases. Germline V gene sequence: CDR1 SGDLS, CDR2 YYNGEE. The CDR3 consists of 17 residues. The CDR3 coding sequence is TGTGCCAGCAGCGATGACCCCGGACAGGGGTTAAACTATGGCTACACCTTC. Encoded protein: CASSDDPGQGLNYGYTF.

The chain links TRBV2 to TRBJ2-7; TRBD2 is a possible D gene (6 bases). The V end lost 2 bases, the J end lost 1 base, and 15 bases lay between the germline ends. Germline V gives CDR1 SNHLY, CDR2 FYNNEI. The CDR3 runs to 16 residues. The CDR3 DNA is TGTGCCAGCAGTGAATGGCGGAGTAGCGGTTCCTACGAGCAGTACTTC. Translation: CASSEWRSSGSYEQYF.

The genes are TRBV6-5 and TRBJ2-7; D not certain. This CDR3 comprises 13 residues. Between the trimmed V and J ends, which lost 6 bases and 2 bases, there was a span of 11 bases. Germline CDR1 and CDR2: MNHEY and SVGAGI. CDR3 protein: CASSPTKTYEQYF. The CDR3, as DNA: TGTGCCAGCAGCCCAACAAAAACCTACGAGCAGTACTTC.

The chain couples TRBV5-1 to TRBJ2-1; D not certain. The V end was cut by 2 bases, the J end by 9 bases, with 9 bases between. The CDR3 sequence is 12 residues long. CDR1 and CDR2 from the germline V gene are SGHRS and YFSETQ. The CDR3 spells CASSFGFVEQFF. The CDR3 DNA reads TGCGCCAGCAGCTTCGGGTTTGTTGAGCAGTTCTTC.

This chain joins TRBV11-2 and TRBJ2-6, with TRBD1 identical over 10 bases. J gave up 4 bases and V 3 bases, and 6 bases lay outside the gene matches. This CDR3 is built from 17 residues. Germline CDR1 SGHAT, CDR2 FQNNGV. CDR3 nucleotides: TGTGCCAGCAGCTTCGGGACAGGGGAGCAGGGGGCCAACGTCCTGACTTTC. This encodes CASSFGTGEQGANVLTF.

This chain connects TRBV18 to TRBJ2-1; 12 positions agree with TRBD2. Germline-derived CDR1 and CDR2 are KGHSH and LQKENI. Trimming cost V 0 bases and J 10 bases; bases outside gene matches: 7. The length of the CDR3 is 16 residues. The CDR3 DNA follows: TGTGCCAGCTCACCACCGGTGACTAGCGGGAGATTAGAGCAGTTCTTC. Translated, it gives CASSPPVTSGRLEQFF.

This chain connects TRBV30 to TRBJ2-7; a weak D match, TRBD2 (5 bases). The V and J ends lost 0 bases and 4 bases respectively, with 10 bases between them. CDR3 length equals 13 residues. CDR1 is GTSNPN, CDR2 SVGIG, per germline (reference sequence). CDR3 bases: TGTGCCTGGAGTGTGGCGGGCCCATACGAGCAGTACTTC. Amino acids: CAWSVAGPYEQYF.

The gene calls are TRBV4-1 and TRBJ2-7; 9 bases line up with TRBD2. The CDR3 length is 14 residues. The trim removed 2 bases at V and 3 bases at J, leaving 2 bases unmatched. Per the germline V gene, CDR1 is MGHRA and CDR2 is YSYEKL. The DNA of the CDR3 is TGCGCCAGCAGCCAACTGACTAGCGGCTACGAGCAGTACTTC. Protein sequence: CASSQLTSGYEQYF.

This chain links TRBV2 with TRBJ2-5, with D possibly being TRBD1 (5 bases). This CDR3 contains 14 residues. Trimming stripped 8 bases from V and 6 bases from J, with 19 bases between. Germline V CDR1 and CDR2: SNHLY, FYNNEI. CDR3 nucleotides: TGTGCCAGCCAACCTCCAGGGTTGTGGAAGACCCAGTACTTC. This codes for CASQPPGLWKTQYF. Complete variable domain (other parts from reference TRBV2 and TRBJ2-5): EPEVTQTPSHQVTQMGQEVILRCVPISNHLYFYWYRQILGQKVEFLVSFYNNEISEKSEIFDDQFSVERPDGSNFTLKIRSTKLEDSAMYFCASQPPGLWKTQYFGPGTRLLVL.

The chain uses TRBV7-9 and TRBJ2-7, with 8 positions matching TRBD1. This CDR3 is 17 amino acids long. Germline V CDR1 and CDR2: SEHNR, FQNEAQ (reference sequence). V gave up 5 bases and J gave up 3 bases; unmatched junction bases: 15. The CDR3 reads CASSPKSGTGVRYEQYF. The CDR3 DNA follows: TGTGCCAGCAGCCCTAAATCGGGGACAGGCGTCCGCTACGAGCAGTACTTC.

The gene calls are TRBV2 and TRBJ2-5; D is ambiguous. Germline CDR1 is SNHLY and CDR2 is FYNNEI. V was trimmed by 6 bases and J by 0 bases, leaving 8 bases between them. The CDR3 has 13 amino acids. In nucleotides, the CDR3 is TGTGCCAGCAGCTCATACTACCAAGAGACCCAGTACTTC. The encoded protein is CASSSYYQETQYF.

The chain is built from TRBV27 and TRBJ2-2; possible D gene TRBD1, 6 bases. CDR1 is MNHEY and CDR2 is SMNVEV in the germline V gene (reference sequence). The V end was cut by 4 bases, the J end by 0 bases, with 9 bases between. This CDR3 contains 15 residues. This CDR3 is CASSSRGTNTGELFF. The CDR3 DNA is TGTGCCAGCAGTTCCAGGGGTACGAACACCGGGGAGCTGTTTTTT.

This rearrangement joins TRBV5-1 to TRBJ2-3; maybe TRBD2 (5 bases). The CDR3 is 15 residues long. CDR1 and CDR2 from the germline V gene are SGHRS and YFSETQ. The V gene lost 3 bases and the J gene lost 3 bases, with 14 bases spanning the gap. As DNA, the CDR3 is TGCGCCAGCAGCTCGTCTAGCCCGCCGACAGATACGCAGTATTTT. Encoded protein: CASSSSSPPTDTQYF.

The chain has TRBV19 and TRBJ1-5, with D possibly TRBD1 on 5 matching bases. This CDR3 spans 10 amino acids. The germline gives CDR1 LNHDA, CDR2 SQIVND (reference sequence). V gave up 11 bases and J gave up 6 bases, with 8 bases separating them. For the CDR3, the DNA is TGTGCCTGCGGGGGTCAGCCCCAGCATTTT. This sequence encodes CACGGQPQHF. Combining the CDR3 with reference TRBV19 and TRBJ1-5 gives the whole variable domain DGGITQSPKYLFRKEGQNVTLSCEQNLNHDAMYWYRQDPGQGLRLIYYSQIVNDFQKGDIAEGYSVSREKKESFPLTVTSAQKNPTAFYLCACGGQPQHFGDGTRLSIL.

The V call is TRBV7-8, the J call TRBJ1-1, with TRBD1 matching over 7 bases. The CDR3 loop spans 14 amino acids. V lost 4 bases and J lost 5; bases outside the gene matches: 7. Per germline, CDR1 SGHVS and CDR2 FQNEAQ. CDR3 nucleotides: TGTGCCAGCAGCTCAGACAGGGATCGGACTGAAGCTTTCTTT. It codes for CASSSDRDRTEAFF.

This clone showed up just once. This sequence joins TRBV7-3 and TRBJ2-1; 13 bases align to TRBD2. This CDR3 has 22 amino acids. The J segment lost 6 bases and the V segment lost 2 bases, leaving 22 bases of the junction unmatched. Germline CDR1 SGHTA, CDR2 FQGTGA. DNA of the CDR3: TGTGCCAGCAGCTTACCGACCGGGACTAGCGGGACCTCTCTCCGGTTATCCAATGAGCAGTTCTTC. This codes for CASSLPTGTSGTSLRLSNEQFF.

The chain links TRBV2 to TRBJ2-1, with D perhaps matching TRBD1 (6 bases). Trimming removed 5 bases from V and 15 bases from J, with 14 bases in between. Germline V gives CDR1 SNHLY, CDR2 FYNNEI. This CDR3 comprises 11 residues. The CDR3: CASSRDTAGFF. The DNA for the CDR3 is TGTGCCAGCAGTCGGGACACCGCCGGGTTCTTC.

This chain uses TRBV5-1 with TRBJ1-1; 10 positions match TRBD1. This CDR3 is built from 17 residues. V shed 4 bases, J shed 0 bases, and the junction held 9 bases outside the gene matches. Germline V gene data show CDR1 as SGHRS and CDR2 as YFSETQ. The CDR3 loop reads CASSPGTGAIMNTEAFF. The CDR3 coding sequence is TGCGCCAGCAGCCCGGGGACAGGGGCGATCATGAACACTGAAGCTTTCTTT.